The next 10 T cell receptor beta chains were all read from a single sample in a study of blood T cells in healthy people across ages. For the second PCR, which ran for roughly 6 to 11 cycles, a sample-barcoded 5' primer and a J-beta primer mix were used. TCRdb independently ran MiXCR on the 5' RACE reads; one entry per CDR3 protein. The table records some 1.8 million distinct CDR3 sequences, approximately 39% of them present only once. Input material: blood. Source of these receptors: a human donor in good health.

This clonotype was observed a handful of times. This sequence joins TRBV5-6 and TRBJ1-5; D gene unclear. Germline CDR1 and CDR2: SGHDT and YYEEEE. This CDR3 contains 14 residues. V gave up 2 bases and J gave up 8 bases, with 14 bases separating them. CDR3 nucleotides: TGTGCCAGCAGCTTATTAACCACCGGGGAGCCCCAGCATTTT. Translating it yields CASSLLTTGEPQHF.

The chain uses TRBV7-2 and TRBJ1-2; D gene ambiguous. V dropped 0 bases and J dropped 4 bases, with 9 bases sitting between them. The CDR3 spans 14 residues. The germline V gene encodes CDR1 SGHTA and CDR2 FQGNSA. CDR3 residues: CASSLAAASYGYTF. CDR3 sequence (DNA): TGTGCCAGCAGCTTAGCGGCGGCTTCCTATGGCTACACCTTC.

The chain is built from TRBV12-3 or TRBV12-4 and TRBJ2-5, with 14 positions matching TRBD2. This CDR3 region has 17 residues. V was pared by 3 bases and J by 1 base, with 4 bases of the junction left unmatched. DNA of the CDR3: TGTGCCAGCAGTTTGGGACTAGCGGGGGACATCCAAGAGACCCAGTACTTC. Residues: CASSLGLAGDIQETQYF.

This sequence joins TRBV29-1 and TRBJ1-1, with TRBD1 identical over 7 bases. Per the germline V gene, CDR1 is SQVTM and CDR2 is ANQGSEA. CDR3 length: 16 residues. Trimming at V came to 5 bases and at J to 5 bases, leaving 17 bases not matched to a gene. The CDR3 sequence is CSVLTYRGGGRTEAFF. CDR3 coding DNA: TGCAGCGTTCTCACTTATCGAGGGGGCGGCCGAACTGAAGCTTTCTTT.

This clonotype was recorded at least ten times. This chain connects TRBV29-1 to TRBJ2-6, with D perhaps TRBD1 (5 bases). This CDR3 spans 14 amino acids. Looked up from germline, CDR1 is SQVTM and CDR2 is ANQGSEA. V was trimmed by 6 bases and J by 0 bases, leaving 9 bases between them. CDR3 DNA: TGCAGCGTCGACCAGGGCTCTGGGGCCAACGTCCTGACTTTC. It codes for CSVDQGSGANVLTF. Supplemented by reference TRBV29-1 and TRBJ2-6, the full variable domain reads SAVISQKPSRDICQRGTSLTIQCQVDSQVTMMFWYRQQPGQSLTLIATANQGSEATYESGFVIDKFPISRPNLTFSTLTVSNMSPEDSSIYLCSVDQGSGANVLTFGAGSRLTVL.

This clonotype has a handful of counts. The chain is built from TRBV4-3 and TRBJ2-5; 9 bases are a match to TRBD1. The CDR3 totals 19 residues. V trimming: 4 bases; J trimming: 4 bases; junction bases outside the gene matches: 19. Germline CDR1 is LGHNA and CDR2 is YSLEER. In DNA form, the CDR3 reads TGCGCCAGCAGCCTGGTTACGGGACAGGGAATTTGGAGAGGAGAGACCCAGTACTTC. Translated, it gives CASSLVTGQGIWRGETQYF.

The chain couples TRBV6-5 to TRBJ1-4, with a possible D match to TRBD1 (5 bases). The CDR3 length is 14 residues. Germline CDR1 and CDR2: MNHEY and SVGAGI. Between the trimmed V and J ends, which lost 0 bases and 8 bases, there was a span of 10 bases. The CDR3 nucleotides are TGTGCCAGCAGTTACTCAGGGGTAGGGGAAAAACTGTTTTTT. Encoded protein: CASSYSGVGEKLFF.

The genes are TRBV12-3 or TRBV12-4 and TRBJ1-5; 7 bases match TRBD1. The CDR3 sequence is 14 residues long. After removal of 7 bases from V and 5 bases from J, the junction contained 8 bases not matched to a gene. The CDR3 nucleotides are TGTGCCAGCACTCCGGGACAGACTGATCAGCCCCAGCATTTT. Protein product: CASTPGQTDQPQHF.

This clonotype has a handful of counts. This chain links TRBV29-1 with TRBJ2-1; D gene ambiguous. V was trimmed by 5 bases and J by 2 bases, leaving 13 bases between them. This CDR3 spans 14 amino acids. CDR1 and CDR2 (germline): SQVTM, ANQGSEA. CDR3 amino acids: CSVQLTAPYNEQFF. CDR3 DNA: TGCAGCGTTCAGTTAACGGCCCCCTACAATGAGCAGTTCTTC.

This chain joins TRBV7-2 and TRBJ2-1; 9 bases fit TRBD1. Germline values: CDR1 SGHTA, CDR2 FQGNSA. This CDR3 contains 14 residues. V was pared by 4 bases and J by 10 bases, with 8 bases of the junction left unmatched. The CDR3 nucleotides are TGTGCCAGCAGCTGGGACAGGGCTTACTACGAGCAGTTCTTC. Residues: CASSWDRAYYEQFF.